A selection of T cell receptor beta chains follows, all from one sample in a study of blood T cell repertoires in COVID-19. Sequencing used immunoSEQ multiplex PCR; TCRdb keeps in-frame clones, though not all of them. The sample has over 100,000 clones; 75% to 90% are singletons. The sequenced sample was peripheral blood. The receptors shown here come from a woman aged 55-70 years with acute or convalescent COVID-19. CDR3s include the opening cysteine and the closing phenylalanine or tryptophan. D genes are given only for firm matches. The listing skips clone size in some rows; elsewhere it reads once, few, many or a size class.

j_gene: TRBJ2-1
abundance: .
v_gene: TRBV11-2
d_gene: TRBD2
CDR3nt: TGTGCCAGCAGCTCCCTACTAGCGGGAGGGAAAAATAGCTACAATGAGCAGTTCTTC
CDR3aa: CASSSLLAGGKNSYNEQFF

j_gene: TRBJ1-1
abundance: .
v_gene: TRBV14
d_gene: .
CDR3nt: TGTGCCAGCAGCCGAGACGCTATGAACACTGAAGCTTTCTTT
CDR3aa: CASSRDAMNTEAFF

j_gene: TRBJ1-4
abundance: .
v_gene: TRBV7-2
d_gene: .
CDR3nt: TGTGCCAGCAGCTTAACACCCAATGAAAAACTGTTTTTT
CDR3aa: CASSLTPNEKLFF

j_gene: TRBJ1-2
abundance: .
v_gene: TRBV5-1
d_gene: TRBD1
CDR3nt: TGCGCCAGCAGCCCCTCGGGACAGGGGGCTCAGGGCTACACCTTC
CDR3aa: CASSPSGQGAQGYTF

j_gene: TRBJ2-1
abundance: .
v_gene: TRBV2
d_gene: TRBD2
CDR3nt: TGTGCCAGCACCGGGACTAGCGTCAATGAGCAGTTCTTC
CDR3aa: CASTGTSVNEQFF

j_gene: TRBJ2-1
abundance: .
v_gene: TRBV25-1
d_gene: TRBD1
CDR3nt: TGTGCCAGCAGTACTCCCGGGACAGGGAGGTCCTACAATGAGCAGTTCTTC
CDR3aa: CASSTPGTGRSYNEQFF

j_gene: TRBJ2-6
abundance: .
v_gene: TRBV24-1
d_gene: .
CDR3nt: TGTGCCACCAGTGATCCGAAGCGGATCCTTTCTGGGGCCAACGTCCTGACTTTC
CDR3aa: CATSDPKRILSGANVLTF

j_gene: TRBJ2-2
abundance: once
v_gene: TRBV7-2
d_gene: .
CDR3nt: TGTGCCAGCAGCCCAAACGCGCCCCCAAACACCGGGGAGCTGTTTTTT
CDR3aa: CASSPNAPPNTGELFF

j_gene: TRBJ1-4
abundance: .
v_gene: TRBV20-1
d_gene: .
CDR3nt: TGCAGTGCTTTCGCCGGGGAAAAACTGTTTTTT
CDR3aa: CSAFAGEKLFF

j_gene: TRBJ1-5
abundance: .
v_gene: TRBV5-6
d_gene: .
CDR3nt: TGTGCCAGCAGCTTGGGCGGGGGACGATCTCAGCCCCAGCATTTT
CDR3aa: CASSLGGGRSQPQHF

j_gene: TRBJ2-5
abundance: .
v_gene: TRBV9
d_gene: .
CDR3nt: TGTGCCAGCAGCGTAGCTTCAGGGGAAGAGACCCAGTACTTC
CDR3aa: CASSVASGEETQYF

j_gene: TRBJ2-5
abundance: .
v_gene: TRBV19
d_gene: TRBD2
CDR3nt: TGTGCCAGTAGTATGGACACACTAGCGGGGGGGCAGGAGACCCAGTACTTC
CDR3aa: CASSMDTLAGGQETQYF

j_gene: TRBJ2-1
abundance: few
v_gene: TRBV24-1
d_gene: TRBD2
CDR3nt: TGTGCCACCAGTGATGAACTAGCGGCCTACCACAATGAGCAGTTCTTC
CDR3aa: CATSDELAAYHNEQFF

j_gene: TRBJ2-5
abundance: .
v_gene: TRBV27
d_gene: .
CDR3nt: TGTGCCAGCAGTCCCCAGGGATTCCAAGAGACCCAGTACTTC
CDR3aa: CASSPQGFQETQYF

j_gene: TRBJ2-2
abundance: .
v_gene: TRBV27
d_gene: .
CDR3nt: TGTGCCAGCAGACAGAACACCGGGGAGCTGTTTTTT
CDR3aa: CASRQNTGELFF

j_gene: TRBJ2-3
abundance: .
v_gene: TRBV19
d_gene: .
CDR3nt: TGTGCCAGTAACAAGGACTTTAGCACAGATACGCAGTATTTT
CDR3aa: CASNKDFSTDTQYF

j_gene: TRBJ1-1
abundance: .
v_gene: TRBV7-3
d_gene: .
CDR3nt: TGTGCCAGCAGCCCTACCCCCAACACTGAAGCTTTCTTT
CDR3aa: CASSPTPNTEAFF

j_gene: TRBJ2-7
abundance: .
v_gene: TRBV18
d_gene: TRBD2
CDR3nt: TGTGCCAGCTCAGTTACTAGCGGCGGATACGAGCAGTACTTC
CDR3aa: CASSVTSGGYEQYF

j_gene: TRBJ2-2
abundance: .
v_gene: TRBV5-6
d_gene: TRBD1
CDR3nt: TGTGCCAGCAGCCTCCTGGGACAGGGAAGTGAAGACGGGGAGCTGTTTTTT
CDR3aa: CASSLLGQGSEDGELFF

j_gene: TRBJ2-4
abundance: .
v_gene: TRBV9
d_gene: TRBD1
CDR3nt: TGTGCCAGCAGCGTAGGGGGACAGGGTCAAAACATTCAGTACTTC
CDR3aa: CASSVGGQGQNIQYF

j_gene: TRBJ1-1
abundance: .
v_gene: TRBV6-5
d_gene: .
CDR3nt: TGTGCCAGCAAGGGAGGGGCGGTGAACACTGAAGCTTTCTTT
CDR3aa: CASKGGAVNTEAFF

j_gene: TRBJ1-6
abundance: once
v_gene: TRBV7-9
d_gene: .
CDR3nt: TGTGCCAGCAGCTTAGACACTTCACCCCTCCACTTT
CDR3aa: CASSLDTSPLHF

j_gene: TRBJ2-7
abundance: once
v_gene: TRBV2
d_gene: TRBD1
CDR3nt: TGTGCCAGCAGGTACGGACAGGTCTACGAGCAGTACTTC
CDR3aa: CASRYGQVYEQYF

j_gene: TRBJ2-1
abundance: .
v_gene: TRBV5-1
d_gene: TRBD2
CDR3nt: TGCGCCAGCCACCTAGCGGGAGGGCCCGATGAGCAGTTCTTC
CDR3aa: CASHLAGGPDEQFF

j_gene: TRBJ1-6
abundance: once
v_gene: TRBV30
d_gene: TRBD1
CDR3nt: TGTGCCTGGGCGGGACAGGAGAATTCACCCCTCCACTTT
CDR3aa: CAWAGQENSPLHF

j_gene: TRBJ2-2
abundance: .
v_gene: TRBV11-2
d_gene: TRBD1
CDR3nt: TGTGCCAGCAGCTTAGTGGGGCGGCAGGGGGCCGGGGAGCTGTTTTTT
CDR3aa: CASSLVGRQGAGELFF

j_gene: TRBJ2-1
abundance: .
v_gene: TRBV15
d_gene: TRBD2
CDR3nt: TGTGCCACCAGCAGAGCCGTAGCGGGGTACAACAATGAGCAGTTCTTC
CDR3aa: CATSRAVAGYNNEQFF

j_gene: TRBJ1-5
abundance: .
v_gene: TRBV29-1
d_gene: TRBD1
CDR3nt: TGCAGCGCGGGACAGGGAATGTCGGAGCCCCAGCATTTT
CDR3aa: CSAGQGMSEPQHF

j_gene: TRBJ1-5
abundance: .
v_gene: TRBV7-2
d_gene: .
CDR3nt: TGTGCCAGCAGCGCCCGCCGGGGGGGTGGACAGCCCCAGCATTTT
CDR3aa: CASSARRGGGQPQHF